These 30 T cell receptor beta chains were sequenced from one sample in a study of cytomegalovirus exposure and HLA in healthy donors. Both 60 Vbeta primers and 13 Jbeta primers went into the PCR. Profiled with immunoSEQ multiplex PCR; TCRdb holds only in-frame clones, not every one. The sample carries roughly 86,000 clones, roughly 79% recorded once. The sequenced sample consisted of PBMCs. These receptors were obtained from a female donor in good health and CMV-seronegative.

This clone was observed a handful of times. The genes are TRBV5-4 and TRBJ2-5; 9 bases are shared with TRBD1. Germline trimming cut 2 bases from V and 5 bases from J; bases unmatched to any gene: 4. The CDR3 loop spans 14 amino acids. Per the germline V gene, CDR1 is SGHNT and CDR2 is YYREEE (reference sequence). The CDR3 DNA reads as TGTGCCAGCAGCTTACAGGGGGCGACCGAGACCCAGTACTTC. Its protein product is CASSLQGATETQYF.

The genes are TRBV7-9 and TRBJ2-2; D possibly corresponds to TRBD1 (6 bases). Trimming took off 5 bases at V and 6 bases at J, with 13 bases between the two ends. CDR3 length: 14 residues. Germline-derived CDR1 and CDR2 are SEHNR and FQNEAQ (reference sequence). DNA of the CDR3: TGTGCCAGCAGCCCAGGGGTATCCTCCGGGGAGCTGTTTTTT. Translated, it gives CASSPGVSSGELFF.

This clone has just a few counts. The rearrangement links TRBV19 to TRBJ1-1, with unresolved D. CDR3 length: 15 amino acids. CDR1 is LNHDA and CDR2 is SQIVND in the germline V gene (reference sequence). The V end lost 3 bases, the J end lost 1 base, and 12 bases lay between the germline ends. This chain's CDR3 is CASSMGGPWNTEAFF. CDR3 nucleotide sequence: TGTGCCAGTAGTATGGGCGGGCCGTGGAACACTGAAGCTTTCTTT.

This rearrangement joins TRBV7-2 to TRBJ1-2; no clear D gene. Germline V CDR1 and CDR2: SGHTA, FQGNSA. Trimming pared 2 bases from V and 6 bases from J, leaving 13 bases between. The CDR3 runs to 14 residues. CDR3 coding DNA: TGTGCCAGCAGCTTAACGACACCCCGGAATGGCTACACCTTC. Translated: CASSLTTPRNGYTF.

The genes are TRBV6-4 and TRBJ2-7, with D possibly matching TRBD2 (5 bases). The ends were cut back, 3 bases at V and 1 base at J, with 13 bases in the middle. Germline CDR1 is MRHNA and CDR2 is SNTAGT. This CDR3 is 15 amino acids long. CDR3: CASSDRTEASYEQYF. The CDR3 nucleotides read TGTGCCAGCAGTGATAGAACGGAGGCATCCTACGAGCAGTACTTC.

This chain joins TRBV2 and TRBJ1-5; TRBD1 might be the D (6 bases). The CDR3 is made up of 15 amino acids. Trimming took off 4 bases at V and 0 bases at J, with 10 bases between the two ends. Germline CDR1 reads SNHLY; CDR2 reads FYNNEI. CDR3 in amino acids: CASSVQGNSNQPQHF. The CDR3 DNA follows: TGTGCCAGCAGTGTACAGGGCAATAGCAATCAGCCCCAGCATTTT. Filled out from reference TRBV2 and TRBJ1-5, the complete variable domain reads EPEVTQTPSHQVTQMGQEVILRCVPISNHLYFYWYRQILGQKVEFLVSFYNNEISEKSEIFDDQFSVERPDGSNFTLKIRSTKLEDSAMYFCASSVQGNSNQPQHFGDGTRLSIL.

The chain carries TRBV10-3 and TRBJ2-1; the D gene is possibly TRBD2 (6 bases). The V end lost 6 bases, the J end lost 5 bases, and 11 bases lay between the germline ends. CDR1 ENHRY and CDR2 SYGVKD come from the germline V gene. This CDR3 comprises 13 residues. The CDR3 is CAISLANDNEQFF. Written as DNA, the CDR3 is TGTGCCATCAGCCTAGCGAATGACAATGAGCAGTTCTTC.

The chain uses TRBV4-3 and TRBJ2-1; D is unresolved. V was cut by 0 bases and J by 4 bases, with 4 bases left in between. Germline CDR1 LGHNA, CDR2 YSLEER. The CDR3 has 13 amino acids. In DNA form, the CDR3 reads TGCGCCAGCAGCCAAGACTCTTACAATGAGCAGTTCTTC. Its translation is CASSQDSYNEQFF.

The CDR3 DNA reads TGTGCCAGCAGTTTATCTCAGGGAAACACTGAAGCTTTCTTT. It encodes CASSLSQGNTEAFF. The rearrangement joins TRBV28 to TRBJ1-1; D possibly corresponds to TRBD1 (5 bases). Germline loops: CDR1 MDHEN, CDR2 SYDVKM. Trimming removed 1 base from V and 2 bases from J, with 8 bases in between. The CDR3 contains 14 residues.

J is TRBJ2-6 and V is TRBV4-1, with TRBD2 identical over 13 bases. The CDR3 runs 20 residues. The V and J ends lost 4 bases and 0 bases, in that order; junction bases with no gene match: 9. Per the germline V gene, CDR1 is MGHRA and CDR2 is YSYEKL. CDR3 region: CASSRTWTSGGISGANVLTF. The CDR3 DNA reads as TGCGCCAGCAGCCGAACTTGGACTAGCGGGGGCATCTCTGGGGCCAACGTCCTGACTTTC.

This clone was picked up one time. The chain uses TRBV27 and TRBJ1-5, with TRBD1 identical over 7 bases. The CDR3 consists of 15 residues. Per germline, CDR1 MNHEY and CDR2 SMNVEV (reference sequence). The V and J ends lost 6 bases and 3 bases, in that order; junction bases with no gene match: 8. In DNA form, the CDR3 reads TGTGCCAGCAGAAACCAAGGGGGCCCCAATCAGCCCCAGCATTTT. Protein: CASRNQGGPNQPQHF.

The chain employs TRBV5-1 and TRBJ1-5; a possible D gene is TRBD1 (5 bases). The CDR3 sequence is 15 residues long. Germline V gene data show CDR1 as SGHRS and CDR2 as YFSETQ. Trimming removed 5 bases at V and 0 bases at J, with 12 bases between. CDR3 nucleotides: TGCGCCAGCAGGTATGACAGTTATAGCAATCAGCCCCAGCATTTT. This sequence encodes CASRYDSYSNQPQHF.

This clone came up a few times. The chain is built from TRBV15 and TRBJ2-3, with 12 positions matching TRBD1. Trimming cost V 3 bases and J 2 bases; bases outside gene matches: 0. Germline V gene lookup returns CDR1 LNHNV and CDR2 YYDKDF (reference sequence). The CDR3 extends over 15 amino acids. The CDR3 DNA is TGTGCCACCAGCAGGGGACAGGGGGCCACAGATACGCAGTATTTT. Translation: CATSRGQGATDTQYF.

The CDR3 DNA is TGTGCCAGCAGCTCCCCACCCGTGACAGGGTTATACGAGCAGTACTTC. The encoded protein is CASSSPPVTGLYEQYF. The chain carries TRBV7-8 and TRBJ2-7, with TRBD1 matching 7 bases. Losses at the gene ends were 4 bases for V and 4 bases for J; bases not matched to a gene: 13. Germline V gives CDR1 SGHVS, CDR2 FQNEAQ. The CDR3 is 16 residues long.

The DNA for the CDR3 is TGTGCCAGCAGTCGAGGGACAGGAAACCAGCCCCAGCATTTT. Encoded protein: CASSRGTGNQPQHF. The gene calls are TRBV27 and TRBJ1-5, with 8 bases aligning to TRBD1. J lost 7 bases, V lost 5 bases, and 7 bases had no gene match. Germline V CDR1 and CDR2: MNHEY, SMNVEV (reference sequence). CDR3 length: 14 amino acids.

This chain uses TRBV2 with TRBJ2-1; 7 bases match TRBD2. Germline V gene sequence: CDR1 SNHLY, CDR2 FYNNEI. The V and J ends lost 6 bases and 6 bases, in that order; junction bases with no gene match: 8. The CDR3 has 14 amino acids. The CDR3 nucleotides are TGTGCCAGCAGCGGCGGGGGAGGGGCCAATGAGCAGTTCTTC. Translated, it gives CASSGGGGANEQFF. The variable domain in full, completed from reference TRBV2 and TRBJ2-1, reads EPEVTQTPSHQVTQMGQEVILRCVPISNHLYFYWYRQILGQKVEFLVSFYNNEISEKSEIFDDQFSVERPDGSNFTLKIRSTKLEDSAMYFCASSGGGGANEQFFGPGTRLTVL.

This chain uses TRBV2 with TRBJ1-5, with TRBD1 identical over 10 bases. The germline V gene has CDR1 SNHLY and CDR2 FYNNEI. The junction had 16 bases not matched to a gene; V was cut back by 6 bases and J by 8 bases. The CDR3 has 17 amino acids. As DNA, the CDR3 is TGTGCCAGCAGCTCCACTAGGGCGACAGGGGGCGTTGAGCCCCAGCATTTT. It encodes CASSSTRATGGVEPQHF.

CDR3 amino acids: CSVDTNTEAFF. The CDR3 DNA is TGCAGCGTTGACACAAACACTGAAGCTTTCTTT. This sequence joins TRBV29-1 and TRBJ1-1; D not resolved. The CDR3 has 11 residues. Germline assignment: CDR1 SQVTM and CDR2 ANQGSEA. Trimming removed 3 bases from V and 2 bases from J, with 4 bases in between.

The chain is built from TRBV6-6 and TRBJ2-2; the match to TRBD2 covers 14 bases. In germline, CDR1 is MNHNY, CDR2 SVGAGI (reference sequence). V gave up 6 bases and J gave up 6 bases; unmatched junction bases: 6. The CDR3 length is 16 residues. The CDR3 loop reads CASSQPGLAGAGELFF. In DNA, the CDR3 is TGTGCCAGCAGCCAGCCGGGACTAGCGGGAGCCGGGGAGCTGTTTTTT.

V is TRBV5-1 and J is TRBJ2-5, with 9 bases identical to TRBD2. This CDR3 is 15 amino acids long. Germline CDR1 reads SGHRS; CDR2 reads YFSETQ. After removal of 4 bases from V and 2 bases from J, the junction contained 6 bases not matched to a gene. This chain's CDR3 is CASSPSGTIQETQYF. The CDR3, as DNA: TGCGCCAGCAGCCCTAGCGGGACGATTCAAGAGACCCAGTACTTC.

The CDR3 here is CASPYQPQHF. CDR3 coding DNA: TGCGCCAGTCCCTATCAGCCCCAGCATTTT. The chain uses TRBV4-1 and TRBJ1-5, with D unclear. Deletions cut 9 bases from V and 5 bases from J, with 5 bases between. The CDR3 loop spans 10 amino acids. Germline V gene data show CDR1 as MGHRA and CDR2 as YSYEKL.

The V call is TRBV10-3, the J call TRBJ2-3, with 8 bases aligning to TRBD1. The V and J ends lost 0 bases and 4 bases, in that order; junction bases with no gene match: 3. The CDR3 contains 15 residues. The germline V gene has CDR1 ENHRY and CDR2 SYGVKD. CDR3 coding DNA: TGTGCCATCAGTGAGTCGGACAGGGAAGCAGATACGCAGTATTTT. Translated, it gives CAISESDREADTQYF.

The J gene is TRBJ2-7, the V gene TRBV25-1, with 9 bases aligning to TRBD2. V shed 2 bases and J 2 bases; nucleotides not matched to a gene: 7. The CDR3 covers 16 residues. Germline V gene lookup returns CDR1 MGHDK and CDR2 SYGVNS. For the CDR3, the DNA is TGTGCCAGCAGTGAAAGAGCGGGGGGCGTACCCTACGAGCAGTACTTC. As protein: CASSERAGGVPYEQYF.

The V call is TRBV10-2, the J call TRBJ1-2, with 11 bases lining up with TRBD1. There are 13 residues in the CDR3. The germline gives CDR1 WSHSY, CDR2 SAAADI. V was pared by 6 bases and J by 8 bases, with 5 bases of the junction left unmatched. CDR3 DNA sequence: TGCGCCAGCAGCGGGACAGGGGGAGAGGGCTACACCTTC. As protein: CASSGTGGEGYTF.

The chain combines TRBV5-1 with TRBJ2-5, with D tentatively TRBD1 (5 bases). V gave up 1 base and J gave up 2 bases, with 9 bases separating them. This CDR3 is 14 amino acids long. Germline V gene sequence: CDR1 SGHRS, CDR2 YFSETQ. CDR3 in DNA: TGCGCCAGCAGCTTGACAGGAATTCAAGAGACCCAGTACTTC. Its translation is CASSLTGIQETQYF.

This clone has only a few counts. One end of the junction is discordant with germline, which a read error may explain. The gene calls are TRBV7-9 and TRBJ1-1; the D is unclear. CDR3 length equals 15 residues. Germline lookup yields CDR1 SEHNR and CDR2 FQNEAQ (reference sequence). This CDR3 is CSSSLVPVMNTEAFF. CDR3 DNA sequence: TGTTCCAGCAGCTTAGTACCAGTTATGAACACTGAAGCTTTCTTT.

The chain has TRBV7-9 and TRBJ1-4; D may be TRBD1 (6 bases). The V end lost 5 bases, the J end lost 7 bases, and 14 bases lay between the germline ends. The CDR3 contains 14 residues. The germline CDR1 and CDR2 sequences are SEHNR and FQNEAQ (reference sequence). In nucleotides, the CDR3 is TGTGCCAGCAGCCAGGACAGTCGGGGTGAAAAACTGTTTTTT. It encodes CASSQDSRGEKLFF. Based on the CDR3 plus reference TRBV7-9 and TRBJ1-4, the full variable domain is DTGVSQNPRHKITKRGQNVTFRCDPISEHNRLYWYRQTLGQGPEFLTYFQNEAQLEKSRLLSDRFSAERPKGSFSTLEIQRTEQGDSAMYLCASSQDSRGEKLFFGSGTQLSVL.

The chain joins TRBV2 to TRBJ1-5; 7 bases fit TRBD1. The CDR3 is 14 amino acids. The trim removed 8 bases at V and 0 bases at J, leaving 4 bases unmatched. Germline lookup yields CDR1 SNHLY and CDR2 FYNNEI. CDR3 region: CASGTVSSNQPQHF. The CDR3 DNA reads TGTGCCAGCGGGACAGTCTCTAGCAATCAGCCCCAGCATTTT.

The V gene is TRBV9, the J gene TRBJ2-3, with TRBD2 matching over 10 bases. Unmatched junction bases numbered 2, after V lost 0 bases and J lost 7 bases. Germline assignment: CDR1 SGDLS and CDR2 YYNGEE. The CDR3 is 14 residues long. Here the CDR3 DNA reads TGTGCCAGCAGCGTAGGGGGACTAGCGAATACGCAGTATTTT. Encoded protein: CASSVGGLANTQYF.

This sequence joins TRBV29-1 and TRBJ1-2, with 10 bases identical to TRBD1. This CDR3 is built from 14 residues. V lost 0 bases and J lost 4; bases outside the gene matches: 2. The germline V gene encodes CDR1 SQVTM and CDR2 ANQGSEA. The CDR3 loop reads CSVEDRTGGYGYTF. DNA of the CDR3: TGCAGCGTTGAAGATCGGACAGGGGGCTATGGCTACACCTTC.